Listed below are T cell receptor beta chains from one sample, sequenced in a study of cytotoxic CD8 clonotypes in ibrutinib-treated CLL. Sequenced by immunoSEQ multiplex PCR; TCRdb stores in-frame clones only, minus some. The sample has approximately 280,000 clones, roughly 76% seen once. Here the sequenced sample was PBMCs, taken at disease progression, from a patient treated with ibrutinib. Source of these receptors: a human donor with chronic lymphocytic leukemia. The conserved cysteine and the conserved F or W are not part of the CDR3 here.

V gene	J gene	CDR3 protein
TRBV27	TRBJ1-5	ASGQGTQPQH
TRBV27	TRBJ2-5	ASTDTQETQY
TRBV10-3	TRBJ2-3	AISGGLAGLTDTQY
TRBV15	TRBJ2-6	ATSRDQTGANVLT
TRBV5-1	TRBJ2-7	ASSLSLAGYEQY
TRBV19	TRBJ1-2	ASSIPLQEYGYT
TRBV5-6	TRBJ2-2	ASSLRIKVNTGELF
TRBV29-1	TRBJ2-3	SVGSVGTGGDTQY
TRBV6-1	TRBJ1-6	ASSALGRSSNSPLH
TRBV15	TRBJ2-7	ATSRDQIWNAGEQY
TRBV4-3	TRBJ1-2	ASSQDEVVREVYGYT
TRBV5-6	TRBJ1-1	ASSSGWGMNTEAF
TRBV7-8	TRBJ2-2	ASADRGITGELF
TRBV11-2	TRBJ2-5	ASSLSPGVGRETQY
TRBV27	TRBJ2-1	ASSFTGGAFNEQF
TRBV4-1	TRBJ2-4	ASSQPGLAGPLQY
TRBV12-5	TRBJ2-2	ASGLDGAGELF
TRBV2	TRBJ1-1	ASHDTEAF
TRBV5-1	TRBJ2-5	ASNRETIETQY
TRBV4-2	TRBJ1-1	ASSQETPMNTEAF
TRBV12-5	TRBJ2-7	ASGLVGQGGYEQY
TRBV29-1	TRBJ2-2	SVETGEGTGELF
TRBV5-6	TRBJ2-7	ASSVMGAEQY
TRBV5-1	TRBJ2-2	ASSQTGVAGELF
TRBV29-1	TRBJ2-1	SVRVAGGHDPKTYNEQF
TRBV27	TRBJ2-2	ASSPMGGNTGELF
TRBV6-5	TRBJ2-7	ASSTGTVRGNEQY
TRBV7-9	TRBJ2-7	ASSLEGVGQY
TRBV25-1	TRBJ2-3	ASSSTGEKTDTQY
TRBV7-9	TRBJ1-2	ASTRRGYNYGYT
TRBV4-1	TRBJ1-4	ASSQDGWAEEKLF
TRBV2	TRBJ1-1	ASMEGTANTEAF
TRBV29-1	TRBJ2-7	SVELLAGTSGRGYEQY
TRBV4-1	TRBJ1-3	ASSQVRRIDTIY
TRBV4-3	TRBJ2-7	ASSQEWAAYYEQY
TRBV7-2	TRBJ1-6	ASSSKVNSPLH
TRBV5-1	TRBJ2-5	ASGGGGYVQETQY
TRBV19	TRBJ2-5	ASSDWGAGQETQY
TRBV27	TRBJ2-7	ASHRQGLAGAEQY
TRBV7-8	TRBJ2-7	ASSLLHRSSYEQY
TRBV5-1	TRBJ2-7	ASSWSRGATYEQY
TRBV6-6	TRBJ2-7	ASSYSFPTGGREQY
TRBV10-2	TRBJ2-4	ASSEISGLAKNIQY
TRBV18	TRBJ2-2	ASSPPAGLAGWNTGELF
TRBV18	TRBJ2-7	ASSEQGGYEQY
TRBV5-1	TRBJ1-6	ASSPQVGSSPLH